The sequence of this TCR beta chain was determined in a study of blood T cell repertoires in COVID-19. Study-wide context: Acute-phase and convalescent COVID-19 samples originated in the United States, Italy and Spain. The cDNA or gDNA used as material had been derived from T cells, B-cell-depleted T cells, or PBMCs.

The germline V gene has CDR1 LNHDA and CDR2 SQIVND (reference sequence). Deletions cut 6 bases from V and 1 base from J, with 13 bases between. The CDR3 is 15 residues long. Per the authors' pipeline: The authors estimated nucleated cell counts from reference gene primer amplification. Clones were read by immunoSEQ multiplex PCR, and TCRdb kept only the in-frame ones, dropping some. That table gives V, J and clone size, and the DNA gave D and trimming. The data show about 210,000 clones, with 82% seen just once and less than 15% held by the top ten. The rearrangement uses TRBV19 and TRBJ2-1, with D possibly TRBD2 on 5 matching bases. Material: peripheral blood. This TCR derives from a woman aged 40 to 49 with acute or convalescent COVID-19. CDR3 DNA: TGTGCCAGTAGCAAACTAGTAGGGTCCTACAATGAGCAGTTCTTC. Encoded protein: CASSKLVGSYNEQFF.